Shown below are 10 T cell receptor beta chains from a single sample sequenced in a study of T cell responses to AZD1222 COVID-19 vaccine. TCRdb keeps only in-frame clones here, not all; method: immunoSEQ multiplex PCR. The sample lists 140,000 to 150,000 clones; around 88% were seen once. This material consisted of peripheral blood, taken on day 0 of AZD1222 vaccination. Every receptor here comes from an adult in good health.

V gene TRBV28 combines with J gene TRBJ1-2; D remains unclear. The CDR3 is 13 amino acids. Trimming left V 5 bases short and J 12 bases short, with 19 bases between. Germline V lookup: CDR1 MDHEN, CDR2 SYDVKM. The CDR3 DNA reads TGTGCCAGCAGTCCACACGAGTACGCCGGCGACACCTTC. Amino acid sequence: CASSPHEYAGDTF.

The genes are TRBV5-6 and TRBJ2-3, with 9 bases fitting TRBD2. The length of the CDR3 is 16 residues. The V gene's germline CDR1 is SGHDT and CDR2 YYEEEE. Trimming took 4 bases from V and 0 from J; bases not matched to a gene: 6. In DNA, the CDR3 is TGTGCCAGCAGCGAAACTAGCGGGTCTAGCACAGATACGCAGTATTTT. Translated, it gives CASSETSGSSTDTQYF. Complete variable domain (other parts from reference TRBV5-6 and TRBJ2-3): DAGVTQSPTHLIKTRGQQVTLRCSPKSGHDTVSWYQQALGQGPQFIFQYYEEEERQRGNFPDRFSGHQFPNYSSELNVNALLLGDSALYLCASSETSGSSTDTQYFGPGTRLTVL.

This clone appeared a single time. Here the CDR3 reads CASSVGSNQPQHF. CDR3 bases: TGTGCCAGCAGCGTAGGAAGCAATCAGCCCCAGCATTTT. V gene TRBV9 combines with J gene TRBJ1-5; no reliable D call. From germline, CDR1 is SGDLS and CDR2 YYNGEE. Trimming removed 0 bases at V and 1 base at J, with 2 bases between. The CDR3 has 13 residues.

This chain uses TRBV5-1 with TRBJ2-3; D perhaps matches TRBD2 (5 bases). The germline V gene encodes CDR1 SGHRS and CDR2 YFSETQ. V was trimmed by 1 base and J by 0 bases, leaving 12 bases between them. The CDR3 contains 16 residues. For the CDR3, the DNA is TGCGCCAGCAGCTTGCGACGAGCGGCTAGCACAGATACGCAGTATTTT. Its translation: CASSLRRAASTDTQYF.

The chain uses TRBV6-5 and TRBJ1-5; D unresolved. This CDR3 is built from 13 residues. V lost 6 bases and J lost 0, with 6 bases in between. CDR1 MNHEY and CDR2 SVGAGI come from the germline V gene. The CDR3 sequence: CASRPNSNQPQHF. The CDR3 nucleotides are TGTGCCAGCAGACCAAATAGCAATCAGCCCCAGCATTTT.

The chain links TRBV2 to TRBJ2-3; TRBD2 matches 8 bases. The CDR3 loop spans 17 amino acids. Per the germline V gene, CDR1 is SNHLY and CDR2 is FYNNEI. The ends lost 5 bases at V and 2 bases at J; junction bases unmatched: 12. The CDR3 sequence: CASSSKAGGLITDTQYF. DNA for the CDR3: TGTGCCAGCAGTTCCAAGGCGGGGGGACTTATCACAGATACGCAGTATTTT.

This clone has more than one count but fewer than ten. V usage is TRBV3-1 (or the pseudogene TRBV3-2) and J usage is TRBJ1-2, with a tentative D call TRBD1 (6 bases). The CDR3 contains 14 residues. Germline V gives CDR1 LGHDT, CDR2 YNNKEL (reference sequence). Between the trimmed V and J ends, which lost 3 bases and 6 bases, there was a span of 14 bases. CDR3: CASSHSGTQHGYTF. Written as DNA, the CDR3 is TGTGCCAGCAGCCACTCCGGGACACAACATGGCTACACCTTC.

V and J are TRBV19 and TRBJ1-3, with no clear D. This CDR3 contains 13 residues. CDR1 is LNHDA and CDR2 is SQIVND in the germline V gene (reference sequence). Trimming took off 4 bases at V and 0 bases at J, with 4 bases between the two ends. The CDR3 nucleotides read TGTGCCAGTAGTAGGAGCTCTGGAAACACCATATATTTT. This translates into CASSRSSGNTIYF.

J is TRBJ1-2 and V is TRBV11-2; weak D call: TRBD1 (6 bases). Germline values: CDR1 SGHAT, CDR2 FQNNGV. The CDR3 covers 15 residues. Trimming took 5 bases from V and 0 from J, leaving 13 bases between them. The CDR3 reads CASSLFRGANYGYTF. CDR3 nucleotides: TGTGCCAGCAGCCTCTTCAGGGGAGCTAACTATGGCTACACCTTC.

The chain is built from TRBV28 and TRBJ2-3; no reliable D call. This CDR3 spans 12 amino acids. Germline V gene sequence: CDR1 MDHEN, CDR2 SYDVKM. Trimming took 8 bases from V and 11 from J, leaving 17 bases between them. The chain's CDR3 is CASSAPGLGQYF. The CDR3, as DNA: TGTGCCAGCTCGGCCCCGGGCCTCGGGCAGTATTTT.